The 29 T cell receptor beta chains below all came from one sample that was sequenced in a study of graft-versus-host responses after intestinal transplantation. Produced via immunoSEQ multiplex PCR; TCRdb's table is partial and in-frame only. The data hold more than 50,000 clones, with around 90% observed a single time. This specimen consisted of PBMCs, obtained roughly 120 days after intestinal transplantation. These receptor sequences come from a human patient who received an intestinal transplant, so some T cells may come from the graft donor.

The rearrangement links TRBV10-3 to TRBJ2-2, with a weak D call TRBD2 (5 bases). The CDR3 extends over 12 amino acids. Per germline, CDR1 ENHRY and CDR2 SYGVKD. V was cut by 8 bases and J by 7 bases, with 11 bases left in between. As DNA, the CDR3 is TGTGCCATCGGAAGGACTGTCGGGGAGCTGTTTTTT. Translated: CAIGRTVGELFF.

V gene TRBV5-1 combines with J gene TRBJ2-3, with D tentatively TRBD1 (6 bases). Germline loops: CDR1 SGHRS, CDR2 YFSETQ. V lost 3 bases to trimming and J lost 0 bases, with 11 bases between them. The CDR3 runs 15 residues. The CDR3 DNA reads TGCGCCAGCAGCTGGGACACCGCTAGCACAGATACGCAGTATTTT. This sequence encodes CASSWDTASTDTQYF.

The V gene is TRBV4-2, the J gene TRBJ1-4, with a tentative D call TRBD1 (5 bases). The CDR3 loop spans 14 amino acids. The V end lost 4 bases, the J end lost 7 bases, and 13 bases lay between the germline ends. The V gene's germline CDR1 is LGHNA and CDR2 YNFKEQ. This CDR3 is CASSRPGEVEKLFF. CDR3 in DNA: TGTGCCAGCAGCCGCCCGGGGGAAGTTGAAAAACTGTTTTTT.

This clone was counted a single time. The rearrangement joins TRBV5-1 to TRBJ1-1; the D gene is possibly TRBD1 (6 bases). The V gene's germline CDR1 is SGHRS and CDR2 YFSETQ. Trimming pared 3 bases from V and 3 bases from J, leaving 9 bases between. The CDR3 has 13 amino acids. In DNA, the CDR3 is TGCGCCAGCAGCTCGGACAGAGACACTGAAGCTTTCTTT. Encoded protein: CASSSDRDTEAFF.

This clone occurred a few times. This sequence joins TRBV13 and TRBJ2-5; D is perhaps TRBD1 (5 bases). This CDR3 is 13 amino acids long. Trimming pared 3 bases from V and 1 base from J, leaving 6 bases between. Germline values: CDR1 PRHDT, CDR2 FYEKMQ (reference sequence). The CDR3 spells CASSLGLQETQYF. The DNA of the CDR3 is TGTGCCAGCAGCTTGGGGCTCCAAGAGACCCAGTACTTC.

This chain connects TRBV13 to TRBJ2-2, with TRBD2 matching over 14 bases. This CDR3 is 17 amino acids long. CDR1 and CDR2 from the germline V gene are PRHDT and FYEKMQ (reference sequence). Unmatched junction bases numbered 2, after V lost 5 bases and J lost 0 bases. CDR3 DNA: TGTGCCAGCAGCGAGACTAGCGGGGGGGCGAACACCGGGGAGCTGTTTTTT. Its protein product is CASSETSGGANTGELFF.

The chain couples TRBV28 to TRBJ1-4; D remains ambiguous. The CDR3 runs to 16 residues. Germline CDR1 and CDR2: MDHEN and SYDVKM. Trimming removed 7 bases from V and 0 bases from J, with 15 bases in between. CDR3 bases: TGTGCCAGCACCCCCCTTGGTCCCTCAACTAATGAAAAACTGTTTTTT. Amino acid sequence: CASTPLGPSTNEKLFF.

The chain uses TRBV6-5 and TRBJ2-7; D gene unclear. The germline V gene has CDR1 MNHEY and CDR2 SVGAGI. This CDR3 spans 15 amino acids. V lost 2 bases and J lost 1, with 12 bases in between. CDR3 residues: CASSYRASGSYEQYF. The CDR3 nucleotides read TGTGCCAGCAGTTACCGGGCGTCCGGATCCTACGAGCAGTACTTC.

J is TRBJ2-7 and V is TRBV5-1; unclear D gene. Germline V gene lookup returns CDR1 SGHRS and CDR2 YFSETQ. The length of the CDR3 is 14 residues. The V and J ends lost 4 bases and 0 bases respectively, with 11 bases between them. CDR3 amino acids: CASSPAGYSYEQYF. The CDR3 DNA sequence: TGCGCCAGCAGCCCCGCCGGGTACTCCTACGAGCAGTACTTC.

The genes are TRBV7-6 and TRBJ1-1, with D hard to call. Per the germline V gene, CDR1 is SGHVS and CDR2 is FNYEAQ. The CDR3 runs to 13 residues. Trimming stripped 5 bases from V and 4 bases from J, with 11 bases between. CDR3 region: CASSEGWGTEAFF. The DNA for the CDR3 is TGTGCCAGCAGCGAAGGGTGGGGCACTGAAGCTTTCTTT. Supplemented by reference TRBV7-6 and TRBJ1-1, the full variable domain reads GAGVSQSPRYKVTKRGQDVALRCDPISGHVSLYWYRQALGQGPEFLTYFNYEAQQDKSGLPNDRFSAERPEGSISTLTIQRTEQRDSAMYRCASSEGWGTEAFFGQGTRLTVV.

The V call is TRBV9, the J call TRBJ2-1; D not certain. The germline CDR1 and CDR2 sequences are SGDLS and YYNGEE. V lost 3 bases to trimming and J lost 4 bases, with 8 bases between them. The CDR3 sequence is 13 residues long. DNA of the CDR3: TGTGCCAGCAGCGGCGGATTATACAATGAGCAGTTCTTC. Its translation: CASSGGLYNEQFF.

This clone was seen just once. This sequence joins TRBV25-1 and TRBJ2-2; D could derive from TRBD1 or TRBD2 (5 bases each). This CDR3 spans 14 amino acids. Germline lookup yields CDR1 MGHDK and CDR2 SYGVNS. Trimming shortened V by 6 bases and J by 0 bases, and 8 bases separated the two germline ends. The CDR3 DNA sequence: TGTGCCAGCAGACCGGGACCGAACACCGGGGAGCTGTTTTTT. As protein: CASRPGPNTGELFF.

The V gene is TRBV27, the J gene TRBJ1-2, with unresolved D. Germline lookup yields CDR1 MNHEY and CDR2 SMNVEV (reference sequence). Trimming stripped 5 bases from V and 6 bases from J, with 16 bases between. CDR3 length: 14 residues. The CDR3 reads CASSKALGWDGYTF. CDR3 in DNA: TGTGCCAGCAGTAAGGCCTTGGGATGGGATGGCTACACCTTC.

The gene calls are TRBV28 and TRBJ2-7, with 14 positions matching TRBD2. CDR1 is MDHEN, CDR2 SYDVKM, per germline. The CDR3 runs 15 residues. The junction had 5 bases not matched to a gene; V was cut back by 8 bases and J by 2 bases. CDR3 nucleotides: TGTGCCAGCCGACGGACTAGCGGGGGGACCTACGAGCAGTACTTC. Protein product: CASRRTSGGTYEQYF.

The J gene is TRBJ2-2, the V gene TRBV11-3, with a weak D call TRBD1 (5 bases). CDR3 length equals 14 residues. The V and J ends lost 5 bases and 6 bases respectively, with 13 bases between them. Per the germline V gene, CDR1 is SGHNT and CDR2 is YENEEA. CDR3 nucleotide sequence: TGTGCCAGCAGCCCCGACAGTGCTTCCGGGGAGCTGTTTTTT. Protein: CASSPDSASGELFF.

This chain links TRBV19 with TRBJ2-5, with 8 bases fitting TRBD1. TRBJ2-7 matches the DNA end more closely, so the J call is doubtful. CDR3 length: 13 residues. CDR1 LNHDA and CDR2 SQIVND come from the germline V gene (reference sequence). CDR3 sequence: CASSPDREYEQYF. The CDR3, as DNA: TGTGCCAGTTCACCGGACAGGGAGTACGAGCAGTACTTC.

The J gene is TRBJ2-2, the V gene TRBV19; possibly TRBD1 for D (6 bases). Trimming stripped 7 bases from V and 6 bases from J, with 18 bases between. The V gene's germline CDR1 is LNHDA and CDR2 SQIVND (reference sequence). The CDR3 totals 15 residues. CDR3 nucleotides: TGTGCCAGTATGGTTTGGGGGCGGAAAGCCGGGGAGCTGTTTTTT. Protein product: CASMVWGRKAGELFF. Looking up the rest from reference TRBV19 and TRBJ2-2 gives the full variable domain: DGGITQSPKYLFRKEGQNVTLSCEQNLNHDAMYWYRQDPGQGLRLIYYSQIVNDFQKGDIAEGYSVSREKKESFPLTVTSAQKNPTAFYLCASMVWGRKAGELFFGEGSRLTVL.

This clone was detected only a few times. Here the CDR3 reads CASSLKAGGYYEQYF. Here the CDR3 DNA reads TGTGCCAGCAGCTTAAAGGCAGGGGGTTACTACGAGCAGTACTTC. The gene calls are TRBV7-6 and TRBJ2-7; 7 positions match TRBD1. CDR3 length: 15 residues. Trimming removed 2 bases from V and 3 bases from J; junction bases left unmatched: 7. Germline V lookup: CDR1 SGHVS, CDR2 FNYEAQ. Variable domain in full (rest from reference TRBV7-6 and TRBJ2-7): GAGVSQSPRYKVTKRGQDVALRCDPISGHVSLYWYRQALGQGPEFLTYFNYEAQQDKSGLPNDRFSAERPEGSISTLTIQRTEQRDSAMYRCASSLKAGGYYEQYFGPGTRLTVT.

This rearrangement joins TRBV9 to TRBJ1-6; 7 bases match TRBD1. The germline V gene encodes CDR1 SGDLS and CDR2 YYNGEE. The CDR3 runs to 16 residues. After removal of 0 bases from V and 3 bases from J, the junction contained 3 bases not matched to a gene. The CDR3 DNA follows: TGTGCCAGCAGCGTAGGCAGGGACAGCTATAATTCACCCCTCCACTTT. Its translation is CASSVGRDSYNSPLHF.

This chain uses TRBV11-2 with TRBJ2-5; TRBD1 matches at 7 bases. The CDR3 has 15 amino acids. The ends lost 5 bases at V and 1 base at J; junction bases unmatched: 7. Per the germline V gene, CDR1 is SGHAT and CDR2 is FQNNGV. The CDR3 loop reads CASSAPGQPQETQYF. In DNA form, the CDR3 reads TGTGCCAGCAGCGCTCCGGGACAGCCCCAAGAGACCCAGTACTTC.

The chain has TRBV11-2 and TRBJ2-7; 16 nucleotides agree with TRBD2. Germline lookup yields CDR1 SGHAT and CDR2 FQNNGV. The CDR3 runs to 19 residues. Trimming removed 6 bases from V and 3 bases from J; junction bases left unmatched: 14. The CDR3 region has the DNA TGTGCCAGCAGTCCACGCCCCGGGACTAGCGGGGGGGCATACTACGAGCAGTACTTC. Its protein product is CASSPRPGTSGGAYYEQYF. The whole variable domain, filled in from reference TRBV11-2 and TRBJ2-7, reads EAGVAQSPRYKIIEKRQSVAFWCNPISGHATLYWYQQILGQGPKLLIQFQNNGVVDDSQLPKDRFSAERLKGVDSTLKIQPAKLEDSAVYLCASSPRPGTSGGAYYEQYFGPGTRLTVT.

The genes are TRBV7-2 and TRBJ2-1; tentative D call: TRBD2 (5 bases). Germline CDR1 is SGHTA and CDR2 is FQGNSA. The CDR3 totals 12 residues. The ends were cut back, 0 bases at V and 10 bases at J, with 7 bases in the middle. The CDR3, as DNA: TGTGCCAGCAGCTTAGCGCGGGTCGAGCAGTTCTTC. The encoded protein is CASSLARVEQFF.

On this clone: The sample holds other DNA sequences that translate to the same CDR3. V and J are TRBV2 and TRBJ2-3, with 9 bases matching TRBD1. Germline loops: CDR1 SNHLY, CDR2 FYNNEI. Trimming took 7 bases from V and 0 from J; bases not matched to a gene: 8. The CDR3 totals 16 residues. The CDR3 sequence: CASTEGQGSSTDTQYF. The CDR3 nucleotides are TGTGCCAGCACCGAGGGACAGGGATCTAGCACAGATACGCAGTATTTT. Full variable domain (remainder filled in from reference TRBV2 and TRBJ2-3): EPEVTQTPSHQVTQMGQEVILRCVPISNHLYFYWYRQILGQKVEFLVSFYNNEISEKSEIFDDQFSVERPDGSNFTLKIRSTKLEDSAMYFCASTEGQGSSTDTQYFGPGTRLTVL.

The V gene is TRBV19, the J gene TRBJ2-5, with 7 bases lining up with TRBD2. CDR3 length: 13 residues. Looked up from germline, CDR1 is LNHDA and CDR2 is SQIVND (reference sequence). Unmatched junction bases numbered 6, after V lost 6 bases and J lost 5 bases. CDR3: CASSRLAWETQYF. The DNA for the CDR3 is TGTGCCAGTAGCAGACTAGCTTGGGAGACCCAGTACTTC.

As regards this clone: Other DNA sequences in this sample translate to the same CDR3. The chain joins TRBV2 to TRBJ2-3; D uncertain. Trimming removed 2 bases at V and 3 bases at J, with 3 bases between. CDR3 size: 12 residues. Germline V lookup: CDR1 SNHLY, CDR2 FYNNEI. The CDR3, as DNA: TGTGCCAGCAGTGAAAGGACAGATACGCAGTATTTT. It translates to CASSERTDTQYF.

In this sample, this clone turned up once. For the CDR3, the DNA is TGTGCCACCAGCAGAGATTGGGGCAGGGGGGGCACAGATACGCAGTATTTT. This codes for CATSRDWGRGGTDTQYF. The chain joins TRBV15 to TRBJ2-3, with a weak D call TRBD1 (7 bases). The CDR3 runs to 17 residues. V was cut by 0 bases and J by 1 base, with 14 bases left in between. From germline, CDR1 is LNHNV and CDR2 YYDKDF (reference sequence).

The chain has TRBV2 and TRBJ2-1; D is perhaps TRBD1 or TRBD2 (6 bases each). The CDR3 is made up of 17 amino acids. Trimming removed 2 bases from V and 0 bases from J, with 14 bases in between. CDR1 is SNHLY and CDR2 is FYNNEI in the germline V gene. The CDR3 nucleotides read TGTGCCAGCAGTGAAATCCCCAGGGGAGGCTCCTACAATGAGCAGTTCTTC. It is translated as CASSEIPRGGSYNEQFF.

This rearrangement joins TRBV4-1 to TRBJ2-1, with a tentative D call TRBD2 (7 bases). The germline CDR1 and CDR2 sequences are MGHRA and YSYEKL. The germline V and J ends were trimmed by 7 bases and 5 bases, with 18 bases remaining between them. The CDR3 runs 15 residues. CDR3 DNA sequence: TGCGCCAGCACCCGGTGGGGGGCGGGGGACAATGAGCAGTTCTTC. It yields the protein CASTRWGAGDNEQFF.

This chain joins TRBV7-9 and TRBJ2-7; D is uncertain. The CDR3 totals 13 residues. Germline CDR1 SEHNR, CDR2 FQNEAQ (reference sequence). V lost 4 bases and J 6 bases, leaving 13 bases between the germline ends. CDR3 residues: CASSYTELGEQYF. CDR3 DNA: TGTGCCAGCAGCTATACCGAATTAGGCGAGCAGTACTTC. The full variable domain, rest sourced from reference TRBV7-9 and TRBJ2-7, is DTGVSQNPRHKITKRGQNVTFRCDPISEHNRLYWYRQTLGQGPEFLTYFQNEAQLEKSRLLSDRFSAERPKGSFSTLEIQRTEQGDSAMYLCASSYTELGEQYFGPGTRLTVT.